This entry lists 32 T cell receptor beta chains sequenced from one sample in a study of shared clonotypes between healthy human individuals. Assay: immunoSEQ multiplex PCR; the TCRdb copy retains only in-frame clones and omits some. Among over 2 million clones, roughly 92% were seen once, and the ten largest hold 0.37%. Sequencing was carried out using naive CD4+ T cells from PBMCs. Specified subset: CD45RA+ positively selected. These TCRs come from a man aged 18-30 years in good health. Some clones in this sample may be carry-over from other donors' samples.

The chain is built from TRBV7-9 and TRBJ2-7; D remains unclear. Germline V CDR1 and CDR2: SEHNR, FQNEAQ (reference sequence). The length of the CDR3 is 14 residues. V lost 5 bases and J lost 0, with 11 bases in between. CDR3 region: CASSGPLPSYEQYF. CDR3 bases: TGTGCCAGCAGCGGACCTCTTCCCTCCTACGAGCAGTACTTC.

Written as DNA, the CDR3 is TGTGCCATCAGTCAGGGACAGGGGGCTAACTATGGCTACACCTTC. This gives the protein CAISQGQGANYGYTF. The chain employs TRBV10-3 and TRBJ1-2, with 11 bases lining up with TRBD1. Germline trimming cut 5 bases from V and 0 bases from J; bases unmatched to any gene: 2. This CDR3 region has 15 residues. Germline V gene lookup returns CDR1 ENHRY and CDR2 SYGVKD.

This chain links TRBV11-2 with TRBJ2-2; D uncertain. CDR3 length equals 13 residues. The germline V gene encodes CDR1 SGHAT and CDR2 FQNNGV. V lost 8 bases, J lost 2 bases, and 9 bases lay in between. CDR3 DNA: TGTGCCAGCTCAACTTTAAACACCGGGGAGCTGTTTTTT. It translates to CASSTLNTGELFF.

V and J are TRBV4-1 and TRBJ2-5; TRBD2 matches 8 bases. This CDR3 is built from 17 residues. V shed 2 bases and J 3 bases; nucleotides not matched to a gene: 11. CDR1 is MGHRA and CDR2 is YSYEKL in the germline V gene. The CDR3 DNA reads as TGCGCCAGCAGCCAAACTACACTCGGACTAGCCGAAGAGACCCAGTACTTC. Translating it yields CASSQTTLGLAEETQYF.

The chain combines TRBV7-9 with TRBJ1-5; TRBD1 aligns across 7 bases. The CDR3 covers 17 residues. Germline values: CDR1 SEHNR, CDR2 FQNEAQ (reference sequence). J was trimmed by 1 base and V by 1 base; bases with no gene match: 7. The DNA for the CDR3 is TGTGCCAGCAGCTTAGGACAGGGAAGCGAAAGCAATCAGCCCCAGCATTTT. Translating gives CASSLGQGSESNQPQHF.

This clone was counted a single time. The rearrangement joins TRBV10-1 to TRBJ1-5; D uncertain. Germline CDR1 reads WNHNN; CDR2 reads SYGVQD (reference sequence). CDR3 size: 13 residues. V was pared by 6 bases and J by 4 bases, with 10 bases between. This chain's CDR3 is CASRPGSNQPQHF. In DNA, the CDR3 is TGCGCCAGCAGGCCGGGCTCAAATCAGCCCCAGCATTTT.

The V call is TRBV7-9, the J call TRBJ1-4, with 8 bases aligning to TRBD1. V lost 8 bases to trimming and J lost 8 bases; unmatched junction nucleotides: 13. CDR1 and CDR2 from the germline V gene are SEHNR and FQNEAQ (reference sequence). The length of the CDR3 is 15 residues. In nucleotides, the CDR3 is TGTGCCAGCCAACCAAGGGACAGGAGCGTAGAAAAACTGTTTTTT. Translation gives CASQPRDRSVEKLFF.

This chain uses TRBV4-1 with TRBJ2-3; D uncertain. The CDR3 has 14 amino acids. Trimming stripped 3 bases from V and 6 bases from J, with 13 bases between. Germline loops: CDR1 MGHRA, CDR2 YSYEKL. The CDR3 region has the DNA TGCGCCAGCAGCCACCCCCCCCGGACGGATACGCAGTATTTT. It yields the protein CASSHPPRTDTQYF.

J is TRBJ2-1 and V is TRBV7-2; TRBD2 aligns across 7 bases. CDR3 length: 15 amino acids. From germline, CDR1 is SGHTA and CDR2 FQGNSA. V trimming: 8 bases; J trimming: 7 bases; junction bases outside the gene matches: 14. Written as DNA, the CDR3 is TGTGCCAGCCGCGGCCAGGCTAGCGGTAGGAATGAGCAGTTCTTC. Translated: CASRGQASGRNEQFF.

The V call is TRBV28, the J call TRBJ2-7, with D tentatively TRBD1 (6 bases). From germline, CDR1 is MDHEN and CDR2 SYDVKM. The CDR3 consists of 15 residues. Between the trimmed V and J ends, which lost 1 base and 2 bases, there was a span of 12 bases. The chain's CDR3 is CASSLSGTPTYEQYF. The CDR3 DNA sequence: TGTGCCAGCAGTTTATCGGGGACACCGACCTACGAGCAGTACTTC.

Turning to this clone: The junction departs from germline at one end; a sequencing error may be responsible. Other nucleotide sequences in the sample specify the same CDR3. The chain uses TRBV28 and TRBJ2-7; TRBD2 agrees at 9 bases. The CDR3 runs 11 residues. Germline loops: CDR1 MDHEN, CDR2 SYDVKM. CDR3 in amino acids: CASGASYEQYF. The CDR3 DNA reads as TGCGCTAGCGGGGCCTCCTACGAGCAGTACTTC. The whole variable domain, remainder taken from reference TRBV28 and TRBJ2-7, is DVKVTQSSRYLVKRTGEKVFLECVQDMDHENMFWYRQDPGLGLRLIYFSYDVKMKEKGDIPEGYSVSREKKERFSLILESASTNQTSMYLCASGASYEQYFGPGTRLTVT.

The V call is TRBV7-2, the J call TRBJ2-1; 8 bases fit TRBD2. The junction had 5 bases not matched to a gene; V was cut back by 7 bases and J by 6 bases. The CDR3 has 13 residues. The germline V gene has CDR1 SGHTA and CDR2 FQGNSA. CDR3 coding DNA: TGTGCCAGCATCCCGGGGGGGGTCAATGAGCAGTTCTTC. It translates to CASIPGGVNEQFF.

V and J are TRBV9 and TRBJ2-3; unclear D gene. Germline-derived CDR1 and CDR2 are SGDLS and YYNGEE. V was pared by 3 bases and J by 5 bases, with 10 bases between. The CDR3 consists of 13 residues. The CDR3 reads CASSGTMLDTQYF. In DNA form, the CDR3 reads TGTGCCAGCAGCGGAACGATGTTAGATACGCAGTATTTT.

The V and J genes are TRBV5-1 and TRBJ2-1; TRBD2 aligns across 11 bases. The germline V gene encodes CDR1 SGHRS and CDR2 YFSETQ. Trimming took 4 bases from V and 9 from J; bases not matched to a gene: 6. CDR3 size: 14 residues. The CDR3 DNA reads TGCGCCAGCAGCCCAGGGACTAGCGGAGTTGAGCAGTTCTTC. Residues: CASSPGTSGVEQFF.

The rearrangement uses TRBV5-6 and TRBJ2-3, with D perhaps being TRBD1 or TRBD2 (5 bases each). Germline assignment: CDR1 SGHDT and CDR2 YYEEEE. V shed 4 bases and J shed 6 bases, with 12 bases lying between them. The length of the CDR3 is 13 residues. CDR3 in DNA: TGTGCCAGCAGCGTGCCCGGGGCTGATACGCAGTATTTT. Translating it yields CASSVPGADTQYF.

This chain connects TRBV5-1 to TRBJ2-7, with 7 positions matching TRBD2. Germline values: CDR1 SGHRS, CDR2 YFSETQ. The trim removed 6 bases at V and 3 bases at J, leaving 6 bases unmatched. CDR3 length equals 13 residues. CDR3 amino acids: CASTASGNYEQYF. The CDR3 coding sequence is TGCGCCAGCACCGCTAGCGGAAACTACGAGCAGTACTTC.

The genes are TRBV4-1 and TRBJ2-7; TRBD1 is a possible D gene (6 bases). This CDR3 has 14 amino acids. The V gene's germline CDR1 is MGHRA and CDR2 YSYEKL. The ends were cut back, 1 base at V and 4 bases at J, with 11 bases in the middle. The CDR3 is CASSQAGQPYEQYF. The CDR3 nucleotides read TGCGCCAGCAGCCAAGCAGGACAGCCATACGAGCAGTACTTC.

In this sample, this clone turned up a few times. Distinct nucleotide sequences in the sample also encode this CDR3. The rearrangement joins TRBV18 to TRBJ1-4; D gene uncertain. Trimming left V 3 bases short and J 5 bases short, with 1 base between. Germline assignment: CDR1 KGHSH and CDR2 LQKENI. The CDR3 spans 11 residues. In DNA, the CDR3 is TGTGCCAGCTCACCCAATGAAAAACTGTTTTTT. It encodes CASSPNEKLFF.

As DNA, the CDR3 is TGTGCCAGCAGCCAAGGATGGCTGGGACAGCCACTCCTCATGAACACTGAAGCTTTCTTT. It translates to CASSQGWLGQPLLMNTEAFF. The chain carries TRBV14 and TRBJ1-1, with 7 bases matching TRBD1. V gave up 1 base and J gave up 0 bases; unmatched junction bases: 17. The germline V gene has CDR1 SGHDN and CDR2 FVKESK. The CDR3 consists of 20 residues.

The CDR3 loop is CASSPLGRDRETQYF. The CDR3 coding sequence is TGTGCCAGCTCCCCGCTGGGGCGGGACAGGGAGACCCAGTACTTC. The J gene is TRBJ2-5, the V gene TRBV18; 8 nucleotides line up with TRBD1. Per the germline V gene, CDR1 is KGHSH and CDR2 is LQKENI. Trimming at V came to 6 bases and at J to 5 bases, leaving 11 bases not matched to a gene. This CDR3 is 15 amino acids long.

This chain joins TRBV5-1 and TRBJ2-5; D not resolved. The germline CDR1 and CDR2 sequences are SGHRS and YFSETQ. The CDR3 contains 15 residues. The V end lost 0 bases, the J end lost 0 bases, and 9 bases lay between the germline ends. DNA of the CDR3: TGCGCCAGCAGCTTGGAAGGACGGGACCAAGAGACCCAGTACTTC. It is translated as CASSLEGRDQETQYF.

The chain recombines TRBV10-1 with TRBJ2-3, with D perhaps matching TRBD1 or TRBD2 (6 bases each). The germline gives CDR1 WNHNN, CDR2 SYGVQD (reference sequence). The CDR3 loop spans 14 amino acids. V dropped 11 bases and J dropped 0 bases, with 15 bases sitting between them. This CDR3 reads CAGLEGVSTDTQYF. CDR3 nucleotide sequence: TGCGCCGGCCTGGAGGGGGTTAGCACAGATACGCAGTATTTT.

This chain links TRBV11-2 with TRBJ1-1; D is unresolved. The germline V gene encodes CDR1 SGHAT and CDR2 FQNNGV. The CDR3 extends over 14 amino acids. The ends were cut back, 5 bases at V and 0 bases at J, with 10 bases in the middle. The CDR3 protein is CASSLLAVNTEAFF. The DNA of the CDR3 is TGTGCCAGCAGCCTCCTCGCGGTGAACACTGAAGCTTTCTTT.

This clone was observed a few times. The chain uses TRBV11-2 and TRBJ1-1; D ambiguous. V was trimmed by 1 base and J by 1 base, leaving 10 bases between them. The CDR3 consists of 15 residues. CDR1 SGHAT and CDR2 FQNNGV come from the germline V gene. The CDR3 reads CASSLVWVENTEAFF. DNA for the CDR3: TGTGCCAGCAGCTTAGTTTGGGTGGAGAACACTGAAGCTTTCTTT.

In its sample, this clone was seen once. The CDR3 nucleotides are TGCGCCAGCAGCCAACAGGCAGAGAACTATGGCTACACCTTC. It is translated as CASSQQAENYGYTF. The J gene is TRBJ1-2, the V gene TRBV4-1; no firm D call. V shed 2 bases and J shed 2 bases, with 9 bases lying between them. The CDR3 extends over 14 amino acids. Germline assignment: CDR1 MGHRA and CDR2 YSYEKL.

This clone was recorded once. This chain joins TRBV28 and TRBJ2-2; no clear D gene. This CDR3 has 15 residues. Germline CDR1 MDHEN, CDR2 SYDVKM. V lost 1 base and J 7 bases, leaving 13 bases between the germline ends. The CDR3 loop reads CASSLSSLYSGELFF. In nucleotides, the CDR3 is TGTGCCAGCAGTTTATCCTCCCTGTACAGCGGGGAGCTGTTTTTT. Based on the CDR3 plus reference TRBV28 and TRBJ2-2, the full variable domain is DVKVTQSSRYLVKRTGEKVFLECVQDMDHENMFWYRQDPGLGLRLIYFSYDVKMKEKGDIPEGYSVSREKKERFSLILESASTNQTSMYLCASSLSSLYSGELFFGEGSRLTVL.

The rearrangement joins TRBV7-9 to TRBJ1-1; weak D call: TRBD1 (6 bases). Trimming took 8 bases from V and 4 from J, leaving 17 bases between them. This CDR3 region has 14 residues. Germline CDR1 SEHNR, CDR2 FQNEAQ (reference sequence). CDR3 coding DNA: TGTGCCAGCTGGGGGCTGCTAGGGAGCACTGAAGCTTTCTTT. Translation gives CASWGLLGSTEAFF.

As concerns this clone: The sample holds other DNA sequences that translate to the same CDR3. The chain employs TRBV2 and TRBJ1-4; D is possibly TRBD1 (5 bases). Germline CDR1 SNHLY, CDR2 FYNNEI. V was clipped by 7 bases and J by 10 bases, with 16 bases between them. The CDR3 runs to 13 residues. This chain's CDR3 is CASTPGRNGKLFF. CDR3 in DNA: TGTGCCAGCACCCCGGGGCGAAACGGAAAACTGTTTTTT. The full variable domain, its missing parts supplied by reference TRBV2 and TRBJ1-4, is EPEVTQTPSHQVTQMGQEVILRCVPISNHLYFYWYRQILGQKVEFLVSFYNNEISEKSEIFDDQFSVERPDGSNFTLKIRSTKLEDSAMYFCASTPGRNGKLFFGSGTQLSVL.

This chain joins TRBV7-3 and TRBJ2-6; TRBD1 is a possible D gene (6 bases). In germline, CDR1 is SGHTA, CDR2 FQGTGA. The CDR3 loop spans 17 amino acids. The germline V and J ends were trimmed by 5 bases and 0 bases, with 14 bases remaining between them. CDR3 sequence (DNA): TGTGCCAGCAGCCCCACAGGGACGGGCTCTGGGGCCAACGTCCTGACTTTC. It encodes CASSPTGTGSGANVLTF. The variable domain in full, with the rest retrieved from reference TRBV7-3 and TRBJ2-6, is GAGVSQTPSNKVTEKGKYVELRCDPISGHTALYWYRQSLGQGPEFLIYFQGTGAADDSGLPNDRFFAVRPEGSVSTLKIQRTERGDSAVYLCASSPTGTGSGANVLTFGAGSRLTVL.

This clone was observed once. Other DNA sequences from this sample encode an identical CDR3 as well. CDR3 amino acids: CASSNEETQYF. CDR3 nucleotides: TGTGCCAGCAGTAACGAGGAGACCCAGTACTTC. This sequence joins TRBV28 and TRBJ2-5; D is unclear. This CDR3 contains 11 residues. The germline V and J ends were trimmed by 5 bases and 5 bases, with 6 bases remaining between them. Per germline, CDR1 MDHEN and CDR2 SYDVKM.

The chain couples TRBV11-3 to TRBJ2-2; 12 bases map to TRBD1. This CDR3 comprises 15 residues. CDR1 is SGHNT and CDR2 is YENEEA in the germline V gene. V gave up 4 bases and J gave up 7 bases; unmatched junction bases: 4. For the CDR3, the DNA is TGTGCCAGCAGCTCGGGACAGGGGGCATTCGGGGAGCTGTTTTTT. Translation gives CASSSGQGAFGELFF.

The gene calls are TRBV28 and TRBJ2-7; unclear D gene. The V and J ends lost 5 bases and 7 bases respectively, with 15 bases between them. The CDR3 is made up of 13 amino acids. Germline V lookup: CDR1 MDHEN, CDR2 SYDVKM. The CDR3 reads CASSPPQHVEQYF. The DNA of the CDR3 is TGTGCCAGCAGTCCGCCCCAACACGTAGAGCAGTACTTC.